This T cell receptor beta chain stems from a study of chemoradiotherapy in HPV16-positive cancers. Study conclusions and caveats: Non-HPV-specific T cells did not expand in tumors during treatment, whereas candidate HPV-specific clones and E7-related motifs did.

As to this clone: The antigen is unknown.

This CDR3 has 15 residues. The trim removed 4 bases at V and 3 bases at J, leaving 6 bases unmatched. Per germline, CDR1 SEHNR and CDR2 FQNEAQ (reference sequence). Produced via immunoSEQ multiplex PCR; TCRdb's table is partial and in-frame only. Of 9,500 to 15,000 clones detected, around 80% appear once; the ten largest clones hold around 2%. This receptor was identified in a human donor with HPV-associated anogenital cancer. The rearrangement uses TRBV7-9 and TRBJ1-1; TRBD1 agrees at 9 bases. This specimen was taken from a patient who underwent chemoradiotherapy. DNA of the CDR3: TGTGCCAGCAGCTCCAGGACAGGGGAGGACACTGAAGCTTTCTTT. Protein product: CASSSRTGEDTEAFF.